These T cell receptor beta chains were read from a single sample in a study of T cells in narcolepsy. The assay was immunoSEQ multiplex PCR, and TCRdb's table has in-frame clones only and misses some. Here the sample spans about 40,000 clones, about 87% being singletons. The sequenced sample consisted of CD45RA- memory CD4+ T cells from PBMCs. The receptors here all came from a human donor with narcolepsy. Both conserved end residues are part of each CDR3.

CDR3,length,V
CASSLGGVGTDTQYF,15,TRBV5-1
CASRLNLGTNEKLFF,15,TRBV6-5
CASSLVFGSGANVLTF,16,TRBV5-6
CASSLREGSGELFF,14,TRBV19
CASSLDPSGRRYEQYF,16,TRBV7-2
CASSQGQGRSYGYTF,15,TRBV14
CASSLSRDRYNEQFF,15,TRBV27
CASSLGIGNTEAFF,14,TRBV5-8
CASSRQGAQAGELFF,15,TRBV19
CASNRPGGILNEQFF,15,TRBV27
CASSQELAGGFGELFF,16,TRBV4-1
CASIKDRVVGEQYF,14,TRBV6-5
CASSLTGQGSYQYF,14,TRBV7-3
CASSLSRLQETQYF,14,TRBV7-9
CASSIDRLGEAFF,13,TRBV19
CASSLGTSSIADTQYF,16,TRBV5-8
CASSPTRDTEAFF,13,TRBV18
CSAGQGVTYEQYF,13,TRBV29-1
CASSPQGGDTGELFF,15,TRBV5-1
CASSLQSSTDTQYF,14,TRBV11-3
CASNPGGTGQDNEQFF,16,TRBV2
CASRLTFREYEQYF,14,TRBV5-1
CASSQDTGTSGFFTQYF,17,TRBV4-2
CASGGTEAYYEQYF,14,TRBV7-4
CASSQDMEQPQHF,13,TRBV4-2
CASSSGDTEAFF,12,TRBV6-5
CATSRDSGSTNEQFF,15,TRBV15
CASRRDLLMDTEAFF,15,TRBV6-1
CASSDILKYEQYF,13,TRBV11-3
CASSYYGGGGETQYF,15,TRBV6-5
CATSLLAGVPDTQYF,15,TRBV15
CASSRGTDVGYTF,13,TRBV11-3
CASSLASMNTEAFF,14,TRBV5-1
CASSEERTGNTIYF,14,TRBV25-1
CAISESTSAGRGNEQFF,17,TRBV10-3
CASSHQTGGAFF,12,TRBV4-3
CASGHEGGTDEQYF,14,TRBV7-9
CASSSGSGRTGELFF,15,TRBV11-3
CASNRQGGTNYGYTF,15,TRBV6-5
CSVGGGSQGAFEQYF,15,TRBV29-1
CASSRDTNTGELFF,14,TRBV5-1
CASSLGGRAGNGELFF,16,TRBV5-1
CASSLDRPPAYEQYF,15,TRBV5-4
CASSYSRPHVGTEAFF,16,TRBV6-6
CSAHRVYGYTF,11,TRBV20-1
CASGPDRGSEQFF,13,TRBV12-5
CASGMGHTYEQYF,13,TRBV5-5
CASSGTGIRNQPQHF,15,TRBV9